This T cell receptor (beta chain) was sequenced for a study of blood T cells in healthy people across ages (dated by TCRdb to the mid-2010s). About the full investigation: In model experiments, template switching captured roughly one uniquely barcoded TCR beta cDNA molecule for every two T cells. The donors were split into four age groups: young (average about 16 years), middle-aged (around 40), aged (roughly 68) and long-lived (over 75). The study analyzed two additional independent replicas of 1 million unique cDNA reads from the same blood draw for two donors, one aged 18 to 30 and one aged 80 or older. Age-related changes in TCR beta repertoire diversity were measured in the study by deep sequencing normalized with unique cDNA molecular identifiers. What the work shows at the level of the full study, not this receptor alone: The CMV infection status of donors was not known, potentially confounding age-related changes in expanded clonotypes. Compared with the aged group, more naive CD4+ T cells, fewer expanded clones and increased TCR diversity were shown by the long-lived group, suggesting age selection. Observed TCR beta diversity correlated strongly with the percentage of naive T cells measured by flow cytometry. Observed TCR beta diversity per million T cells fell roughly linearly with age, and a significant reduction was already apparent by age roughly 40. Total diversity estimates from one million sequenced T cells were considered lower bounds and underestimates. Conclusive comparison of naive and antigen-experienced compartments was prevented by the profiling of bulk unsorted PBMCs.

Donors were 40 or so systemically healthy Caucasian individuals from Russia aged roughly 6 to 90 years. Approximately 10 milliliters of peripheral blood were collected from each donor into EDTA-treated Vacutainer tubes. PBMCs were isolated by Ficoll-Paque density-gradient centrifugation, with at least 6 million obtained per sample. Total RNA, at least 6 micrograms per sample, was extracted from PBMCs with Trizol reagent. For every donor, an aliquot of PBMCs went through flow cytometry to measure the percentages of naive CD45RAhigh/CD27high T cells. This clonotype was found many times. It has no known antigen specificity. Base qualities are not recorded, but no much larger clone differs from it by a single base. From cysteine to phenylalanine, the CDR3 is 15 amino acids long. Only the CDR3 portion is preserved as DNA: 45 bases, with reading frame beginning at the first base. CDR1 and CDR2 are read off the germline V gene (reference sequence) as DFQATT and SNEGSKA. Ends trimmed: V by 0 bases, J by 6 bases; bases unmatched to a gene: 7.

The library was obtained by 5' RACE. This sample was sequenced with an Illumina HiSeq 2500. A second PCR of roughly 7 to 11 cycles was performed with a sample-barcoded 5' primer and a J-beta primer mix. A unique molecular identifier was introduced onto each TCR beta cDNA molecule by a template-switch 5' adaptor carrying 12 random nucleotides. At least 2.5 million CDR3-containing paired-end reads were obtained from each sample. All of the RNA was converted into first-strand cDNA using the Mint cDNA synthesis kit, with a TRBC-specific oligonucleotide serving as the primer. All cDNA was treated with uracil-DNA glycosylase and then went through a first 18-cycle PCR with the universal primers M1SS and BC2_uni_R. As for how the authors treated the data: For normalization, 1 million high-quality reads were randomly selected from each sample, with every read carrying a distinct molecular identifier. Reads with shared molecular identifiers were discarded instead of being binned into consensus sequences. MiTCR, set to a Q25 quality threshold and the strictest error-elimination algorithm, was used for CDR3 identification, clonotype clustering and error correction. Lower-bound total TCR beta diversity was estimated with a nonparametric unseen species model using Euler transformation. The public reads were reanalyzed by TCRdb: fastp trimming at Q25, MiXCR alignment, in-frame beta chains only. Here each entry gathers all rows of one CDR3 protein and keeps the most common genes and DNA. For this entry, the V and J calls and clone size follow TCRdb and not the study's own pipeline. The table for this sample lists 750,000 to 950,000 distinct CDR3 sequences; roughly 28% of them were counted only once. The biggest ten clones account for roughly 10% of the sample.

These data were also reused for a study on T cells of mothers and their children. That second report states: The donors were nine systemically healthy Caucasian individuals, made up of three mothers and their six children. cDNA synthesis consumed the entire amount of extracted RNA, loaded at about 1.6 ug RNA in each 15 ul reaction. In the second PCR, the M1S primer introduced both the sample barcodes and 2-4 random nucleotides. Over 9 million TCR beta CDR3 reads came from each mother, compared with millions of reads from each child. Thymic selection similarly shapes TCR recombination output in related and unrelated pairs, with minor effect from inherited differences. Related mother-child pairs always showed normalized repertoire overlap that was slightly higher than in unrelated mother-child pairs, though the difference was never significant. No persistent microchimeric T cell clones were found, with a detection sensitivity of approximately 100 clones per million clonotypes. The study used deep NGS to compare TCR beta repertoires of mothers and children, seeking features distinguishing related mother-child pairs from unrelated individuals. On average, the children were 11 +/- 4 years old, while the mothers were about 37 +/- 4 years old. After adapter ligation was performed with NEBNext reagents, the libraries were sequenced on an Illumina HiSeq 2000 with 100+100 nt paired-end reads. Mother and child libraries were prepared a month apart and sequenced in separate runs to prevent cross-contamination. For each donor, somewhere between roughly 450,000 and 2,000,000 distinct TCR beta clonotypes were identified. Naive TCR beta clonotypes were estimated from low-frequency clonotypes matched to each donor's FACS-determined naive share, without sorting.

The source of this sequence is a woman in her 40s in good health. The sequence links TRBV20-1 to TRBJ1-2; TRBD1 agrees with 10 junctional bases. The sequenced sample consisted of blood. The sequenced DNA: TGCAGTGCTAGAGATCGGGGGACAGGGGTTCATGGCTACACCTTC. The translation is CSARDRGTGVHGYTF.